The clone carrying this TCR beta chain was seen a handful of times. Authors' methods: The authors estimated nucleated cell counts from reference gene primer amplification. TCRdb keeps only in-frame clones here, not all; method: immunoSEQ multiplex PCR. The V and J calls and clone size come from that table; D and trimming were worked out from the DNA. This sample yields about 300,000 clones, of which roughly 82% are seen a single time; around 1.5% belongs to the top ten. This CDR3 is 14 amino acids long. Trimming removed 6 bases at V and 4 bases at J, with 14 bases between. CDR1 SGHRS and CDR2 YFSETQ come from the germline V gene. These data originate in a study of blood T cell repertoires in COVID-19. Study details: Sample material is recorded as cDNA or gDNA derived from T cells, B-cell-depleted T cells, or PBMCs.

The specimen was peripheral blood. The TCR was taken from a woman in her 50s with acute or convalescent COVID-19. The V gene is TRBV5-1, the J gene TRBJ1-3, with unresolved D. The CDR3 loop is CASTFGAAGNTIYF. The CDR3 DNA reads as TGCGCCAGCACCTTCGGTGCCGCCGGAAACACCATATATTTT. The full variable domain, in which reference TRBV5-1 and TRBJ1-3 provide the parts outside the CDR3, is KAGVTQTPRYLIKTRGQQVTLSCSPISGHRSVSWYQQTPGQGLQFLFEYFSETQRNKGNFPGRFSGRQFSNSRSEMNVSTLELGDSALYLCASTFGAAGNTIYFGEGSWLTVV.